Listed here are 28 T cell receptor beta chains from one sample, sequenced in a study of T cells after posttransplantation cyclophosphamide. Some clones are missing from TCRdb's copy, which holds only in-frame ones; the method was immunoSEQ multiplex PCR. The sample shows more than 9,000 clones, no singletons; the ten largest hold about 26%. Treatment was busulfan-fludarabine conditioning, a marrow graft, and cyclophosphamide on days +3 and +4. The sample consisted of PBMCs, taken after allogeneic stem cell transplant with posttransplant cyclophosphamide. Receptor source: a female patient between 35 and 55 years old who received an allogeneic stem cell transplant from a related donor, was CMV-positive, and had no GVHD. Among the T cells, some may be from the graft donor.

This clone has at least ten counts. J is TRBJ1-3 and V is TRBV25-1; weak D call: TRBD1 (5 bases). Trimming took 4 bases from V and 4 from J, leaving 8 bases between them. The V gene's germline CDR1 is MGHDK and CDR2 SYGVNS. This CDR3 contains 13 residues. The CDR3 loop is CASSGQGGNTIYF. As DNA, the CDR3 is TGTGCCAGCAGTGGGCAGGGCGGAAACACCATATATTTT. Together with reference TRBV25-1 and TRBJ1-3, the CDR3 gives the full variable domain: EADIYQTPRYLVIGTGKKITLECSQTMGHDKMYWYQQDPGMELHLIHYSYGVNSTEKGDLSSESTVSRIRTEHFPLTLESARPSHTSQYLCASSGQGGNTIYFGEGSWLTVV.

This clone showed up many times. V and J are TRBV6-6 and TRBJ1-6; 11 bases are shared with TRBD1. Germline V gene data show CDR1 as MNHNY and CDR2 as SVGAGI (reference sequence). V shed 7 bases, J shed 8 bases, and the junction held 10 bases outside the gene matches. The CDR3 is 16 residues long. CDR3 sequence: CASTVGQGAADSPLHF. The CDR3 nucleotides read TGTGCCAGCACGGTAGGACAGGGGGCGGCAGATTCACCCCTCCACTTT.

This clone was observed a handful of times. At one end the junction does not follow the germline gene, possibly because of a read error. Distinct nucleotide sequences in the sample also encode this CDR3. The V gene is TRBV9, the J gene TRBJ2-7; 7 positions match TRBD1. In germline, CDR1 is SGDLS, CDR2 YYNGEE. The CDR3 sequence is 15 residues long. The CDR3 nucleotides read TGTGCCATCAGCTTCAAACAGGGGACGGCCTACGAGCAGTACTTC. This encodes CAISFKQGTAYEQYF. Together with reference TRBV9 and TRBJ2-7, the CDR3 gives the full variable domain: DSGVTQTPKHLITATGQRVTLRCSPRSGDLSVYWYQQSLDQGLQFLIQYYNGEERAKGNILERFSAQQFPDLHSELNLSSLELGDSALYFCAISFKQGTAYEQYFGPGTRLTVT.

This clone has ten or more counts. The rearrangement uses TRBV7-8 and TRBJ1-4, with 8 bases aligning to TRBD1. This CDR3 is built from 16 residues. The V gene's germline CDR1 is SGHVS and CDR2 FQNEAQ. The ends lost 5 bases at V and 7 bases at J; junction bases unmatched: 12. The CDR3 region is CASSAGGQGYGEKLFF. In DNA form, the CDR3 reads TGTGCCAGCAGCGCGGGAGGACAGGGTTATGGTGAAAAACTGTTTTTT. Full variable domain (outside the CDR3, taken from reference TRBV7-8 and TRBJ1-4): GAGVSQSPRYKVAKRGQDVALRCDPISGHVSLFWYQQALGQGPEFLTYFQNEAQLDKSGLPSDRFFAERPEGSVSTLKIQRTQQEDSAVYLCASSAGGQGYGEKLFFGSGTQLSVL.

At least ten counts were recorded for this clone. The chain joins TRBV2 to TRBJ1-5; D remains unclear. The CDR3 has 12 amino acids. The ends were cut back, 5 bases at V and 7 bases at J, with 9 bases in the middle. In germline, CDR1 is SNHLY, CDR2 FYNNEI. The CDR3 region has the DNA TGTGCCAGCAGTCTAACCTCGCAGCCCCAGCATTTT. It specifies CASSLTSQPQHF.

This clone has ten or more counts. The chain recombines TRBV6-2 or TRBV6-3 with TRBJ2-1; 11 positions match TRBD2. This CDR3 contains 15 residues. Germline V gene lookup returns CDR1 MNHEY and CDR2 SVGEGT. V dropped 7 bases and J dropped 4; count of bases not matched to a gene: 6. CDR3 protein: CASTMTSGAYNEQFF. The CDR3 bases are TGTGCCAGCACCATGACTAGCGGGGCTTACAATGAGCAGTTCTTC.

Many counts were recorded for this clone. This chain uses TRBV7-9 with TRBJ2-3; 8 bases map to TRBD2. CDR1 and CDR2 (germline): SEHNR, FQNEAQ (reference sequence). The junction had 12 bases not matched to a gene; V was cut back by 5 bases and J by 5 bases. The CDR3 length is 16 residues. CDR3 nucleotides: TGTGCCAGCAGCCTTCGGAGTAGCGGGGAATTAGATACGCAGTATTTT. Its protein is CASSLRSSGELDTQYF.

This clone was counted ten times or more. This chain uses TRBV6-2 or TRBV6-3 with TRBJ1-1, with a tentative D call TRBD1 (6 bases). V lost 6 bases, J lost 6 bases, and 17 bases lay in between. The germline V gene encodes CDR1 MNHEY and CDR2 SVGEGT. The CDR3 sequence is 14 residues long. The CDR3 reads CASRSRGAVAEAFF. The CDR3 nucleotides are TGTGCCAGCAGGAGCCGGGGGGCGGTCGCTGAAGCTTTCTTT.

The V call is TRBV7-2, the J call TRBJ1-5; the D gene is possibly TRBD1 (6 bases). The CDR3 covers 16 residues. CDR1 SGHTA and CDR2 FQGNSA come from the germline V gene. V lost 4 bases, J lost 3 bases, and 16 bases lay in between. The CDR3 loop is CASSSAGRGNNQPQHF. As DNA, the CDR3 is TGTGCCAGCAGCTCGGCGGGCAGGGGCAACAATCAGCCCCAGCATTTT.

This clone was observed many times. V gene TRBV7-2 combines with J gene TRBJ2-1; 11 bases fit TRBD2. The ends lost 1 base at V and 8 bases at J; junction bases unmatched: 10. Germline CDR1 SGHTA, CDR2 FQGNSA. This CDR3 region has 17 residues. The CDR3 is CASSLGPTSGGVDEQFF. The CDR3, as DNA: TGTGCCAGCAGCTTAGGACCAACTAGCGGGGGAGTCGATGAGCAGTTCTTC.

The CDR3 here is CASSFSPVYTVNTEAFF. The DNA of the CDR3 is TGTGCCAGCAGTTTCTCTCCCGTATATACTGTGAACACTGAAGCTTTCTTT. J is TRBJ1-1 and V is TRBV12-3 or TRBV12-4; no clear D. The CDR3 length is 17 residues. V was cut by 3 bases and J by 0 bases, with 17 bases left in between.

This clone was detected ten times or more. CDR3 in amino acids: CASSLKQELANTGELFF. The CDR3 DNA is TGTGCCAGCAGCTTAAAACAGGAGCTCGCGAACACCGGGGAGCTGTTTTTT. The gene calls are TRBV7-9 and TRBJ2-2; the D gene is possibly TRBD1 (5 bases). Trimming removed 2 bases at V and 0 bases at J, with 13 bases between. Per germline, CDR1 SEHNR and CDR2 FQNEAQ (reference sequence). This CDR3 contains 17 residues.

Worth noting for this clone: Sequence at one end of the junction differs from germline and may be a read error. CDR3 bases: TGTGCCAGCAGCTTAGCGGGGGGGCCCTACGAGCAGTACTTC. Its translation: CASSLAGGPYEQYF. This chain links TRBV12-3 or TRBV12-4 with TRBJ2-7; 11 nucleotides agree with TRBD2. This CDR3 contains 14 residues.

This clone was counted many times. The V gene is TRBV7-6, the J gene TRBJ1-1, with a possible D match to TRBD1 (6 bases). Germline CDR1 and CDR2: SGHVS and FNYEAQ. V gave up 2 bases and J gave up 8 bases, with 18 bases separating them. This CDR3 comprises 15 residues. The CDR3 DNA follows: TGTGCCAGCAGCTTATTAGACCTCAGGGGCGAGGAAGCTTTCTTT. This codes for CASSLLDLRGEEAFF. The whole variable domain, remainder taken from reference TRBV7-6 and TRBJ1-1, is GAGVSQSPRYKVTKRGQDVALRCDPISGHVSLYWYRQALGQGPEFLTYFNYEAQQDKSGLPNDRFSAERPEGSISTLTIQRTEQRDSAMYRCASSLLDLRGEEAFFGQGTRLTVV.

This clone turned up a few times. The chain recombines TRBV6-1 with TRBJ1-2; TRBD1 agrees at 7 bases. Germline V gene data show CDR1 as MNHNS and CDR2 as SASEGT. This CDR3 is built from 13 residues. J was trimmed by 4 bases and V by 5 bases; bases with no gene match: 4. CDR3 sequence: CASSPTGVYGYTF. The DNA of the CDR3 is TGTGCCAGCAGTCCTACAGGGGTCTATGGCTACACCTTC.

This clone was recorded at least ten times. The rearrangement uses TRBV6-5 and TRBJ2-3; D perhaps matches TRBD1 (5 bases). Germline CDR1 and CDR2: MNHEY and SVGAGI. This CDR3 region has 16 residues. Trimming pared 4 bases from V and 3 bases from J, leaving 17 bases between. CDR3 amino acids: CASSSPYRSGTDTQYF. The CDR3 nucleotides are TGTGCCAGCAGTTCCCCATACAGGTCTGGAACAGATACGCAGTATTTT.

This clone was observed at least ten times. The rearrangement links TRBV7-9 to TRBJ2-4; 9 nucleotides line up with TRBD1. CDR1 SEHNR and CDR2 FQNEAQ come from the germline V gene (reference sequence). Trimming took 0 bases from V and 6 from J; bases not matched to a gene: 3. This CDR3 has 15 residues. CDR3 coding DNA: TGTGCCAGCAGCTTAGCGGGACAGGGTAGAAACATTCAGTACTTC. It yields the protein CASSLAGQGRNIQYF.

The table lists this clone with many counts. The chain carries TRBV6-2 or TRBV6-3 and TRBJ1-3, with TRBD1 as a possible D gene (6 bases). This CDR3 spans 15 amino acids. V dropped 8 bases and J dropped 0 bases, with 14 bases sitting between them. Germline CDR1 is MNHEY and CDR2 is SVGEGT. CDR3 nucleotide sequence: TGTGCCAGCCGGCGGGACACCTTCTCTGGAAACACCATATATTTT. It yields the protein CASRRDTFSGNTIYF.

In its sample, this clone was seen many times. The DNA for the CDR3 is TGTGCCAGCAGCTTGGTGCCAGGGGGAAACACCGGGGAGCTGTTTTTT. Translation: CASSLVPGGNTGELFF. The V and J genes are TRBV5-5 and TRBJ2-2; 7 bases are a match to TRBD1. Trimming removed 0 bases from V and 2 bases from J; junction bases left unmatched: 4. Germline values: CDR1 SGHKS, CDR2 YYEKEE (reference sequence). The CDR3 has 16 amino acids. The full variable domain, its missing parts supplied by reference TRBV5-5 and TRBJ2-2, is DAGVTQSPTHLIKTRGQQVTLRCSPISGHKSVSWYQQVLGQGPQFIFQYYEKEERGRGNFPDRFSARQFPNYSSELNVNALLLGDSALYLCASSLVPGGNTGELFFGEGSRLTVL.

This clone has a count of ten or more. The rearrangement links TRBV28 to TRBJ2-1; the D is unclear. Deletions cut 6 bases from V and 0 bases from J, with 3 bases between. Germline loops: CDR1 MDHEN, CDR2 SYDVKM. CDR3 length equals 12 residues. The DNA of the CDR3 is TGTGCCAGCAGCCTCTCCTACAATGAGCAGTTCTTC. This encodes CASSLSYNEQFF.

At least ten counts were recorded for this clone. J is TRBJ2-1 and V is TRBV5-4, with TRBD2 matching 11 bases. The trim removed 5 bases at V and 7 bases at J, leaving 5 bases unmatched. Germline lookup yields CDR1 SGHNT and CDR2 YYREEE (reference sequence). The CDR3 consists of 14 residues. The CDR3 region has the DNA TGTGCCAGCAGTCTGCGGACTAGCGGGAATGAGCAGTTCTTC. The encoded protein is CASSLRTSGNEQFF.

The chain recombines TRBV6-5 with TRBJ2-5; the D gene is possibly TRBD1 (5 bases). The DNA end lines up better with TRBJ2-7; the J call may be wrong. The CDR3 has 12 residues. Per germline, CDR1 MNHEY and CDR2 SVGAGI. The DNA for the CDR3 is TGTGCCAGCAGTGATACAGGCTACGAGCAGTACTTC. Amino acid sequence: CASSDTGYEQYF.

This clone occurred many times. The gene calls are TRBV6-9 and TRBJ2-1; 11 bases align to TRBD1. Germline V gene data show CDR1 as MNHGY and CDR2 as SVAAGI. There are 15 residues in the CDR3. After removal of 5 bases from V and 5 bases from J, the junction contained 5 bases not matched to a gene. The DNA of the CDR3 is TGTGCCAGCAGTCGGACAGGGGGCTTCGACAATGAGCAGTTCTTC. This gives the protein CASSRTGGFDNEQFF.

In its sample, this clone was seen many times. The V and J genes are TRBV4-1 and TRBJ1-5; D is unclear. Germline V lookup: CDR1 MGHRA, CDR2 YSYEKL. V gave up 1 base and J gave up 0 bases, with 16 bases separating them. The CDR3 consists of 18 residues. CDR3 in DNA: TGCGCCAGCAGCCAAGGGGTATCAGGTCCTTATAGCAATCAGCCCCAGCATTTT. Its translation is CASSQGVSGPYSNQPQHF.

This clone has more than one count but fewer than ten. The chain joins TRBV5-4 to TRBJ2-2; TRBD1 matches 7 bases. The trim removed 5 bases at V and 6 bases at J, leaving 7 bases unmatched. The CDR3 runs to 14 residues. Germline CDR1 SGHNT, CDR2 YYREEE (reference sequence). CDR3 sequence (DNA): TGTGCCAGCAGGGCAGGGGGTTTAGCCGGGGAGCTGTTTTTT. Translation: CASRAGGLAGELFF. The full variable domain, with the rest looked up from reference TRBV5-4 and TRBJ2-2, is ETGVTQSPTHLIKTRGQQVTLRCSSQSGHNTVSWYQQALGQGPQFIFQYYREEENGRGNFPPRFSGLQFPNYSSELNVNALELDDSALYLCASRAGGLAGELFFGEGSRLTVL.

This clone was seen many times. V usage is TRBV18 and J usage is TRBJ2-7; TRBD1 matches at 7 bases. The trim removed 5 bases at V and 2 bases at J, leaving 3 bases unmatched. Germline V lookup: CDR1 KGHSH, CDR2 LQKENI. This CDR3 is 13 amino acids long. The CDR3 reads CASSSRGTYEQYF. The CDR3 nucleotides read TGTGCCAGCTCAAGCAGGGGGACCTACGAGCAGTACTTC.

Details on this clone: Given a far larger clone just one base away, this is likely a sequencing read error. The V and J genes are TRBV9 and TRBJ2-3, with 8 bases identical to TRBD2. The CDR3 extends over 20 amino acids. The germline CDR1 and CDR2 sequences are SGDLS and YYNGEE. Germline trimming cut 0 bases from V and 4 bases from J; bases unmatched to any gene: 19. The CDR3 region is CASSVGGLGGGPLSPDTQYF. In DNA form, the CDR3 reads TGTGCCAGCAGCGTAGGGGGACTAGGGGGGGGGCCGTTATCGCCAGATACGCAGTATTTT.

This clone was counted many times. The chain carries TRBV28 and TRBJ1-4, with D tentatively TRBD1 (5 bases). V was clipped by 9 bases and J by 7 bases, with 18 bases between them. Germline V gene lookup returns CDR1 MDHEN and CDR2 SYDVKM. The CDR3 loop spans 14 amino acids. The CDR3 nucleotides are TGTGCCAGTTCGACGGGGGGGGAGGGTGAAAAACTGTTTTTT. Amino acids: CASSTGGEGEKLFF.